The entry that follows covers one TCR beta chain sequence. Antigen unknown. The protocol was immunoSEQ multiplex PCR, while the TCRdb copy is restricted to in-frame clones and leaves out a portion. Here the sample spans 800,000 to 1,200,000 clones, around three quarters being singletons. The data belong to a study of shared clonotypes between healthy human individuals. Regarding the study as a whole: Clonotype sharing levels among donors were expected to vary with sequencing depth. Clonotypes which were not shared had lower generation probabilities than clonotypes that all four donors shared.

Germline lookup yields CDR1 LNHDA and CDR2 SQIVND (reference sequence). The CDR3 contains 14 residues. V was pared by 3 bases and J by 4 bases, with 12 bases between. Sequencing was performed on memory CD4+ T cells from PBMCs. Stated subset: CD45RA-negative fraction. The source of this sequence is a man between 18 and 29 years old in good health. Some clones in this sample may be carry-over from other donors' samples. V usage is TRBV19 and J usage is TRBJ1-2; a possible D gene is TRBD1 (5 bases). This CDR3 is CASSMGGYGYGYTF. The CDR3 coding sequence is TGTGCCAGTAGTATGGGGGGGTACGGCTATGGCTACACCTTC.